The next 14 T cell receptor beta chains were all read from a single sample in a study of shared clonotypes between healthy human individuals. Clones were read by immunoSEQ multiplex PCR, and TCRdb kept only the in-frame ones, dropping some. The sample lists roughly 1,600,000 clones, approximately 98.5% occurring once. Sequencing used naive CD4+ T cells sorted from blood. Subset described: CD45RA+ positively selected. These TCRs come from a man younger than 40 in good health.

The chain joins TRBV5-1 to TRBJ2-4; TRBD2 is a possible D gene (6 bases). CDR1 and CDR2 from the germline V gene are SGHRS and YFSETQ. The V end lost 0 bases, the J end lost 6 bases, and 13 bases lay between the germline ends. The CDR3 covers 15 residues. This CDR3 reads CASSLERPEGNIQYF. The CDR3 region has the DNA TGCGCCAGCAGCTTGGAACGCCCGGAGGGAAACATTCAGTACTTC.

The chain uses TRBV6-6 and TRBJ1-3; 7 bases agree with TRBD1. The CDR3 contains 16 residues. Germline CDR1 MNHNY, CDR2 SVGAGI (reference sequence). With 0 bases clipped from V and 0 bases from J, the junction kept 2 bases outside the gene matches. Here the CDR3 reads CASSYSDRISGNTIYF. The CDR3 DNA is TGTGCCAGCAGTTACTCGGACAGGATCTCTGGAAACACCATATATTTT.

The V call is TRBV21-1, the J call TRBJ2-1; no DNA check was done on the table's D call, TRBD2. TRBV21-1 is reported as a pseudogene. The CDR3 totals 17 residues. The CDR3 DNA reads TGTGCCAGCAGCAAAAAACATATGCGGGAGGATCAAGGTGAGCAGTTCTTC. Translating gives CASSKKHMREDQGEQFF.

The chain combines TRBV7-2 with TRBJ1-1, with D possibly TRBD1 on 6 matching bases. The V end lost 5 bases, the J end lost 1 base, and 14 bases lay between the germline ends. CDR1 is SGHTA, CDR2 FQGNSA, per germline. This CDR3 contains 15 residues. As DNA, the CDR3 is TGTGCCAGCAGCCCCCCGGGACACCCGAACACTGAAGCTTTCTTT. This sequence encodes CASSPPGHPNTEAFF.

The J gene is TRBJ2-1, the V gene TRBV28; D assignment may be TRBD1 or TRBD2 (5 bases each). CDR3 size: 13 residues. Trimming shortened V by 6 bases and J by 15 bases, and 21 bases separated the two germline ends. Per the germline V gene, CDR1 is MDHEN and CDR2 is SYDVKM. CDR3 DNA: TGTGCCAGCAGCCCGCCCCCCGGGGCGAAGGCGTTCTTC. Translating gives CASSPPPGAKAFF.

The chain has TRBV5-1 and TRBJ2-5; the match to TRBD1 covers 7 bases. V dropped 5 bases and J dropped 2; count of bases not matched to a gene: 9. This CDR3 contains 15 residues. CDR1 and CDR2 (germline): SGHRS, YFSETQ. The CDR3 region is CASRGPGQIQETQYF. The CDR3 bases are TGCGCCAGCAGAGGACCGGGACAGATACAAGAGACCCAGTACTTC.

In regard to this clone: The junction and the germline gene differ at one end; a read error may be behind it. The chain has TRBV6-1 and TRBJ2-7; possibly TRBD1 for D (6 bases). This CDR3 spans 13 amino acids. Germline V gene sequence: CDR1 MNHNS, CDR2 SASEGT. The CDR3 reads CASSADRAYAQYF. CDR3 nucleotide sequence: TGTGCCAGCAGTGCGGACAGAGCCTACGCGCAGTACTTC.

This clone was observed once. V gene TRBV7-3 combines with J gene TRBJ2-1; 11 bases agree with TRBD1. Germline V lookup: CDR1 SGHTA, CDR2 FQGTGA. The CDR3 contains 15 residues. After removal of 3 bases from V and 6 bases from J, the junction contained 4 bases not matched to a gene. CDR3 sequence: CASSLWTGGLNEQFF. The CDR3 DNA follows: TGTGCCAGCAGCTTGTGGACAGGGGGCCTCAATGAGCAGTTCTTC.

The rearrangement joins TRBV28 to TRBJ2-2; 9 bases match TRBD1. Germline lookup yields CDR1 MDHEN and CDR2 SYDVKM. The CDR3 contains 17 residues. The junction had 14 bases not matched to a gene; V was cut back by 3 bases and J by 9 bases. The CDR3 coding sequence is TGTGCCAGCAGTTTTTTGGCATTGGGACAGGGAAGTCGGGAGCTGTTTTTT. It yields the protein CASSFLALGQGSRELFF.

CDR3 residues: CASSLIGGDSRSSYEQYF. In DNA, the CDR3 is TGCGCCAGCAGCTTGATTGGTGGGGACAGTCGAAGCTCCTACGAGCAGTACTTC. V gene TRBV5-1 combines with J gene TRBJ2-7, with TRBD1 matching 7 bases. This CDR3 region has 18 residues. Unmatched junction bases numbered 13, after V lost 1 base and J lost 0 bases. The germline CDR1 and CDR2 sequences are SGHRS and YFSETQ.

The chain employs TRBV11-2 and TRBJ1-2, with D possibly TRBD1 on 6 matching bases. Trimming stripped 4 bases from V and 4 bases from J, with 19 bases between. CDR3 length equals 16 residues. CDR1 SGHAT and CDR2 FQNNGV come from the germline V gene. The CDR3 DNA is TGTGCCAGCAGCTCAGCAAAGACAGGAGACACCTATGGCTACACCTTC. Translated: CASSSAKTGDTYGYTF.

The gene calls are TRBV6-4 and TRBJ2-1; D tentatively fits TRBD1 or TRBD2 (5 bases each). V lost 4 bases and J lost 2, with 12 bases in between. Per the germline V gene, CDR1 is MRHNA and CDR2 is SNTAGT. The CDR3 extends over 15 amino acids. The CDR3 DNA reads as TGTGCCAGCAGTGCGAGGGAAGGGGCCTACAATGAGCAGTTCTTC. Translated: CASSAREGAYNEQFF.

V is TRBV10-1 and J is TRBJ2-3; TRBD1 matches 8 bases. The CDR3 length is 17 residues. The germline CDR1 and CDR2 sequences are WNHNN and SYGVQD (reference sequence). J was trimmed by 5 bases and V by 2 bases; bases with no gene match: 12. The CDR3 sequence is CASSERTPGQAKDTQYF. The DNA of the CDR3 is TGCGCCAGCAGTGAGCGGACGCCGGGACAGGCCAAAGATACGCAGTATTTT.

The genes are TRBV7-8 and TRBJ2-1, with 7 bases fitting TRBD2. CDR3 length: 12 amino acids. After removal of 6 bases from V and 9 bases from J, the junction contained 5 bases not matched to a gene. CDR1 is SGHVS, CDR2 FQNEAQ, per germline. The CDR3 sequence: CASRGGSAEQFF. CDR3 nucleotides: TGTGCCAGCAGGGGAGGGTCCGCTGAGCAGTTCTTC.